This T cell receptor beta chain appears in the sequencing data of a study of identical twins. There were only healthy Caucasians among the donors. Each cDNA held unique molecular identifiers, and template switching gave it a universal primer site. TCRdb re-derived calls from the 5' RACE reads in MiXCR, one entry per CDR3 protein. The table has some 760,000 distinct CDR3 sequences, roughly 20% seen once. This clonotype was observed a few times. These data are also associated with another study on T cells expressing NK-cell markers. From that second work: It was from sorted CD3+CD56+NKG2C+, CD3+CD56+NKG2C- and CD3+CD56-NKG2C+ T cells that TCR beta repertoires came.

This TCR was sampled from a woman aged 18-35 years in good health. Sequenced sample: PBMCs.

The chain's CDR3 is CASSFNSGRAADTQYF. The CDR3, as DNA: TGTGCCAGCAGTTTTAATAGCGGGAGGGCCGCAGATACGCAGTATTTT. The V gene is TRBV12-3 or TRBV12-4, the J gene TRBJ2-3; 11 nucleotides match TRBD2. The V segment lost 3 bases and the J segment 4 bases; nucleotides outside the gene matches: 6. This CDR3 has 16 residues.